These T cell receptor beta chains were read from a single sample in a study of neurological immune-mediated disorders. TCRdb redid the calling of the 5' RACE reads with MiXCR, one entry per CDR3 protein. The table lists some 55,000 distinct CDR3 sequences, roughly 7.7% of them singletons. The sequenced material came from PBMCs. These receptors were collected from a woman in her 40s in good health. Both conserved end residues are part of each CDR3. Each record gives: CDR3 DNA, CDR3 protein, clone size, V gene, D gene, J gene. The D gene is left open where the match is weak. Not every row has a clone size; where given, it reads once, few, many or a size class.

CDR3 DNA: TGTGCCAGCAGCGACGGGACAGATGCCTACGAGCAGTACTTC
CDR3 protein: CASSDGTDAYEQYF
clone size: medium-sized
V gene: TRBV12-3/TRBV12-4
D gene: TRBD1
J gene: TRBJ2-7

CDR3 DNA: TGTGCCAGCAGCTTAACGGACTTGCACCCCTTATCCTACGAGCAGTACTTC
CDR3 protein: CASSLTDLHPLSYEQYF
clone size: many
V gene: TRBV7-3
D gene: .
J gene: TRBJ2-7

CDR3 DNA: TGTGCCAGCAGCTTTGGACAGAAAGAGACCCAGTACTTC
CDR3 protein: CASSFGQKETQYF
clone size: .
V gene: TRBV7-8
D gene: .
J gene: TRBJ2-5

CDR3 DNA: TGTGCCAGCTCACCAGGAGATACGCAGTATTTT
CDR3 protein: CASSPGDTQYF
clone size: many
V gene: TRBV18
D gene: .
J gene: TRBJ2-3

CDR3 DNA: TGTGCCAGCAGCTTAGCTGGGGTGACGGGCAATCAGCCCCAGCATTTT
CDR3 protein: CASSLAGVTGNQPQHF
clone size: many
V gene: TRBV7-2
D gene: .
J gene: TRBJ1-5

CDR3 DNA: TGTGCCAGCAGCTTAATGGGGCAGGCCTCACCCCTCCACTTT
CDR3 protein: CASSLMGQASPLHF
clone size: many
V gene: TRBV7-3
D gene: .
J gene: TRBJ1-6

CDR3 DNA: TGTGCCAGCAGTTTGTCTGCAGGGGTACACTATGGCTACACCTTC
CDR3 protein: CASSLSAGVHYGYTF
clone size: many
V gene: TRBV12-3/TRBV12-4
D gene: .
J gene: TRBJ1-2

CDR3 DNA: TGTGCCAGCAGCCAAGCATGGGGTAGCCAGGCTTACTACGAGCAGTACTTC
CDR3 protein: CASSQAWGSQAYYEQYF
clone size: .
V gene: TRBV4-2
D gene: .
J gene: TRBJ2-7

CDR3 DNA: TGTGCCAGCAGCCCTTGGACTAGCGGGAGTTTCAATGAGCAGTTCTTC
CDR3 protein: CASSPWTSGSFNEQFF
clone size: many
V gene: TRBV7-7
D gene: TRBD2
J gene: TRBJ2-1

CDR3 DNA: TGTGCCAGCTCCGTAGACGACCCACGAGAAGCTTTCTTT
CDR3 protein: CASSVDDPREAFF
clone size: .
V gene: TRBV18
D gene: .
J gene: TRBJ1-1

CDR3 DNA: TGTGCCAGCAGCTCTAGACGATCCGGCTACACCTTC
CDR3 protein: CASSSRRSGYTF
clone size: many
V gene: TRBV11-2
D gene: .
J gene: TRBJ1-2

CDR3 DNA: TGCAGTGCTAGAGGGGGCCACCTAGAACAGCAGTACTTC
CDR3 protein: CSARGGHLEQQYF
clone size: many
V gene: TRBV20-1
D gene: .
J gene: TRBJ2-7

CDR3 DNA: TGTGCCAGCAGCTTTTATGGGGCCAACGTCCTGACTTTC
CDR3 protein: CASSFYGANVLTF
clone size: many
V gene: TRBV7-2
D gene: .
J gene: TRBJ2-6

CDR3 DNA: TGTGCCAGCAGCTTGATGGCTTCCACAGATACGCAGTATTTT
CDR3 protein: CASSLMASTDTQYF
clone size: many
V gene: TRBV7-2
D gene: .
J gene: TRBJ2-3

CDR3 DNA: TGTGCCAGCAGCTTGGCGGCGGGAGGGCCCAATGAGCAGTTCTTC
CDR3 protein: CASSLAAGGPNEQFF
clone size: many
V gene: TRBV5-6
D gene: TRBD2
J gene: TRBJ2-1

CDR3 DNA: TGTGCCAGCACCGACAGTACGTGGAATCAGCCCCAGCATTTT
CDR3 protein: CASTDSTWNQPQHF
clone size: many
V gene: TRBV6-2/TRBV6-3
D gene: .
J gene: TRBJ1-5

CDR3 DNA: TGTGCCAGCAGCTTCGGAAATGAGCAGTTCTTC
CDR3 protein: CASSFGNEQFF
clone size: once
V gene: TRBV7-8
D gene: .
J gene: TRBJ2-1

CDR3 DNA: TGTGCCAGCAGCTCAGTCGGACAGGGCGGAAACACCATATATTTT
CDR3 protein: CASSSVGQGGNTIYF
clone size: many
V gene: TRBV7-2
D gene: TRBD1
J gene: TRBJ1-3

CDR3 DNA: TGCGCCAGCAGCCCCGGAGTAGCCAAAAACATTCAGTACTTC
CDR3 protein: CASSPGVAKNIQYF
clone size: many
V gene: TRBV4-3
D gene: .
J gene: TRBJ2-4

CDR3 DNA: TGTGCCAGCACCGACCCCTACGAGCAGTACTTC
CDR3 protein: CASTDPYEQYF
clone size: many
V gene: TRBV5-5
D gene: .
J gene: TRBJ2-7

CDR3 DNA: TGTGCCATCAGTGGGGCCACACAGAGTCCTTATGGCTACACCTTC
CDR3 protein: CAISGATQSPYGYTF
clone size: many
V gene: TRBV10-3
D gene: .
J gene: TRBJ1-2

CDR3 DNA: TGTGCCAGCAGCCGAGACCCTGGAGCTTTCTTT
CDR3 protein: CASSRDPGAFF
clone size: many
V gene: TRBV7-9
D gene: .
J gene: TRBJ1-1

CDR3 DNA: TGTGCCAGCAGCTTAGAGGCAGGGGGCGGGCGGGAGACCCAGTACTTC
CDR3 protein: CASSLEAGGGRETQYF
clone size: many
V gene: TRBV11-2
D gene: TRBD1
J gene: TRBJ2-5

CDR3 DNA: TGTGCCAGCAGTTCGGACAGTCTCTATAATTCACCCCTCCACTTT
CDR3 protein: CASSSDSLYNSPLHF
clone size: many
V gene: TRBV6-6
D gene: .
J gene: TRBJ1-6

CDR3 DNA: TGCAGTGCTAGATGGTGGCGCTCCTACAATGAGCAGTTCTTC
CDR3 protein: CSARWWRSYNEQFF
clone size: many
V gene: TRBV20-1
D gene: .
J gene: TRBJ2-1

CDR3 DNA: TGTGCCAGCACCCCGGGACTAGAGTCCTACGAGCAGTACTTC
CDR3 protein: CASTPGLESYEQYF
clone size: many
V gene: TRBV9
D gene: TRBD2
J gene: TRBJ2-7

CDR3 DNA: TGTGCCAGCAGTGGGGAACTCCCGGGACAGGGGTATGGCTACACCTTC
CDR3 protein: CASSGELPGQGYGYTF
clone size: many
V gene: TRBV12-3/TRBV12-4
D gene: TRBD1
J gene: TRBJ1-2

CDR3 DNA: TGCAGTGCTAGCCAAGAAGCGGGAGAAACTGGGGCCAACGTCCTGACTTTC
CDR3 protein: CSASQEAGETGANVLTF
clone size: few
V gene: TRBV20-1
D gene: TRBD2
J gene: TRBJ2-6